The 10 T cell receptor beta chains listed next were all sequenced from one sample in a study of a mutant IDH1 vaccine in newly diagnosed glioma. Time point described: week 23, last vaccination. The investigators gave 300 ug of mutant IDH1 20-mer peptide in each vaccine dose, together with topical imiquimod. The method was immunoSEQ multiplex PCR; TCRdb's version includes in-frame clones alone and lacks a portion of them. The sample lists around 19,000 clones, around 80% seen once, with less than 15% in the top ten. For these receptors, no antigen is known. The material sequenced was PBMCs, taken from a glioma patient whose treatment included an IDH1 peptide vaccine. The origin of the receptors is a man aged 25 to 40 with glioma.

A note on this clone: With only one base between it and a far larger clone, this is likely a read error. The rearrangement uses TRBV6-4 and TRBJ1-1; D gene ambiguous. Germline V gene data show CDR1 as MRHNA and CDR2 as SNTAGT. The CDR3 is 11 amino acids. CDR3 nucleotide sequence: TGTGCCAGCAGTTACTCTTCTGAAGCTTTCTTT. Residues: CASSYSSEAFF.

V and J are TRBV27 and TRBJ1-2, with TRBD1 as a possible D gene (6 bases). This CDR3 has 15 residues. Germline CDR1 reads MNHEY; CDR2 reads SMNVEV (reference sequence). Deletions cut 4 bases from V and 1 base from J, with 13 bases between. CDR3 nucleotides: TGTGCCAGCAGTTGGGGGGCGGGGGTTAACTATGGCTACACCTTC. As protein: CASSWGAGVNYGYTF.

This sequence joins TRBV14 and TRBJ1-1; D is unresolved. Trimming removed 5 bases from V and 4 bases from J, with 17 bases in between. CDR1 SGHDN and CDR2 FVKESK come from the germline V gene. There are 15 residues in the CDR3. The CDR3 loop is CASSLVEGWGTEAFF. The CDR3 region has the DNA TGTGCCAGCAGCTTGGTTGAAGGGTGGGGCACTGAAGCTTTCTTT.

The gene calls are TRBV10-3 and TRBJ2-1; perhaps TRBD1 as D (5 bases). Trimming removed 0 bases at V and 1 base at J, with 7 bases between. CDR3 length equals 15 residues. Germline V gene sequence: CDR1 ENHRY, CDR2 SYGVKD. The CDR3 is CAISESAGSYNEQFF. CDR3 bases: TGTGCCATCAGTGAGTCGGCAGGGTCCTACAATGAGCAGTTCTTC.

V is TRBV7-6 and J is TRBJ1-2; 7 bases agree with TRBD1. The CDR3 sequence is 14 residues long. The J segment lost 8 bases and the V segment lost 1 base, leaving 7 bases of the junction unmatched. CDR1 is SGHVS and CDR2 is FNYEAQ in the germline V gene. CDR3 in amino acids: CASSLVGGAEGYTF. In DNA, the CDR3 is TGTGCCAGCAGCTTAGTAGGGGGCGCAGAAGGCTACACCTTC.

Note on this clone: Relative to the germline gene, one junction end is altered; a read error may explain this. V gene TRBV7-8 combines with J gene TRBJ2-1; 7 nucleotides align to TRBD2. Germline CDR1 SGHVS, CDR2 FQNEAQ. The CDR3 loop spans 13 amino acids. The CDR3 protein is CASSLWRGGEAIF. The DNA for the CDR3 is TGTGCCAGCAGCTTATGGCGGGGAGGGGAAGCGATCTTC.

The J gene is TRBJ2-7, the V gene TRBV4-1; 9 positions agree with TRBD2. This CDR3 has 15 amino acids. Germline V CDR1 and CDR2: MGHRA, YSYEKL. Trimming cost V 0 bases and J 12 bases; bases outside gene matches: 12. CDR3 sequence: CASSQDSPSGMRRYF. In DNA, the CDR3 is TGCGCCAGCAGCCAAGATAGTCCTAGCGGGATGAGAAGGTACTTC.

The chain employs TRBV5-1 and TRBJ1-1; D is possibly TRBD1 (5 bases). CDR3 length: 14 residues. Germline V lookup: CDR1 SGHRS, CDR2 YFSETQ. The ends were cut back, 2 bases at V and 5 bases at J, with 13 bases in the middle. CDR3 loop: CASSFVLGETEAFF. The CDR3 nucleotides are TGCGCCAGCAGCTTTGTCCTAGGGGAAACTGAAGCTTTCTTT.

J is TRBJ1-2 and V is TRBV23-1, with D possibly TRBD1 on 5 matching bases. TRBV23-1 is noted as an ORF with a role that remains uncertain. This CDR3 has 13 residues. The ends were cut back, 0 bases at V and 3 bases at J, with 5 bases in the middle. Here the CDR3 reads CASSQSGDYGYTF. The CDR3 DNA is TGCGCCAGCAGTCAATCAGGGGACTATGGCTACACCTTC.

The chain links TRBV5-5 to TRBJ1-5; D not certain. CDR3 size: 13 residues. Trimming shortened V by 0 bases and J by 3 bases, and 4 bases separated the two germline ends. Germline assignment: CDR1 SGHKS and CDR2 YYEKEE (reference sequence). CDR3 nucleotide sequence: TGTGCCAGCAGCTTGGCCAACAATCAGCCCCAGCATTTT. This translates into CASSLANNQPQHF.